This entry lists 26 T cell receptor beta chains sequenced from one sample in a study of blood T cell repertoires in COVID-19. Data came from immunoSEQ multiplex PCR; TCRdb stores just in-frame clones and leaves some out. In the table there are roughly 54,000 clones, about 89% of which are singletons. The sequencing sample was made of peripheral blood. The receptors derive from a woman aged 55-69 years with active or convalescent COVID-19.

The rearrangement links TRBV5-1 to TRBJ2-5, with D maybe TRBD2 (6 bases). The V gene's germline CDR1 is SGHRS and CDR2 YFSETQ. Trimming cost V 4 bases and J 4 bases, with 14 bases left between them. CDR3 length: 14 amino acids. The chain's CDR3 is CASSPQRGGETQYF. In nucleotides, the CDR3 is TGCGCCAGCAGCCCCCAAAGGGGAGGAGAGACCCAGTACTTC.

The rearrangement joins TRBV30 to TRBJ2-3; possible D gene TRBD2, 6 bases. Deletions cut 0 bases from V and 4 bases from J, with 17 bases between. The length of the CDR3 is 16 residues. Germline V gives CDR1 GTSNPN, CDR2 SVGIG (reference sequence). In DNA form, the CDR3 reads TGTGCCTGGAGTGTACGGGGGAGAGGGATCGCAGATACGCAGTATTTT. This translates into CAWSVRGRGIADTQYF.

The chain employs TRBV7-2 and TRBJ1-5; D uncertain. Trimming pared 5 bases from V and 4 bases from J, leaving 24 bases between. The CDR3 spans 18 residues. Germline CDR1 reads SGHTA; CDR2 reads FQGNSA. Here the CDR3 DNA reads TGTGCCAGCAGCATCCGGTTGAGTGGGCCGCTTGGGAATCAGCCCCAGCATTTT. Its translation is CASSIRLSGPLGNQPQHF. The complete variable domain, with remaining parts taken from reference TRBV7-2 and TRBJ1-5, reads GAGVSQSPSNKVTEKGKDVELRCDPISGHTALYWYRQSLGQGLEFLIYFQGNSAPDKSGLPSDRFSAERTGGSVSTLTIQRTQQEDSAVYLCASSIRLSGPLGNQPQHFGDGTRLSIL.

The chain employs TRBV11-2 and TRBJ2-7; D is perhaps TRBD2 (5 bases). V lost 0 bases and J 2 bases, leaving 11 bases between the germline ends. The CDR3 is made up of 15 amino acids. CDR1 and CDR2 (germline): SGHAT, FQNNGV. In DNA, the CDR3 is TGTGCCAGCAGCTTAGATCGGCTAGCCACCTACGAGCAGTACTTC. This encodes CASSLDRLATYEQYF.

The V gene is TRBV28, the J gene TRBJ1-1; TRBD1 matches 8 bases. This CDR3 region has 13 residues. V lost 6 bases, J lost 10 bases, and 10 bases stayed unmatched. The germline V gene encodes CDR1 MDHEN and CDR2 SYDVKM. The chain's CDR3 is CASRMGQVIGAFF. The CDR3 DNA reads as TGTGCCAGCAGGATGGGACAGGTGATAGGAGCTTTCTTT.

The CDR3 DNA reads as TGTGCCAGCAGCCCCCCTAGCGGGCGTTTGACAGATACGCAGTATTTT. Translating it yields CASSPPSGRLTDTQYF. The rearrangement links TRBV9 to TRBJ2-3, with TRBD2 matching over 8 bases. The CDR3 contains 16 residues. The V gene end was trimmed by 4 bases and the J gene end by 3 bases; junction bases not matched to a gene: 10. Germline lookup yields CDR1 SGDLS and CDR2 YYNGEE.

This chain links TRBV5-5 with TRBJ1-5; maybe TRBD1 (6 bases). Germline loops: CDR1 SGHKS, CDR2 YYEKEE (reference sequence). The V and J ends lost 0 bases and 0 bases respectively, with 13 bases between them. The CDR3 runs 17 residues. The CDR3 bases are TGTGCCAGCAGCTTGGATGTCAGGGGACCTAGCAATCAGCCCCAGCATTTT. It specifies CASSLDVRGPSNQPQHF.

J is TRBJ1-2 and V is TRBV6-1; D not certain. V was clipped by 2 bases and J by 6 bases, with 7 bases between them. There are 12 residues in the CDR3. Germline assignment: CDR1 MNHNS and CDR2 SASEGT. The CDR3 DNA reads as TGTGCCAGCAGTGAACGCGGAGATGGCTACACCTTC. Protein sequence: CASSERGDGYTF.

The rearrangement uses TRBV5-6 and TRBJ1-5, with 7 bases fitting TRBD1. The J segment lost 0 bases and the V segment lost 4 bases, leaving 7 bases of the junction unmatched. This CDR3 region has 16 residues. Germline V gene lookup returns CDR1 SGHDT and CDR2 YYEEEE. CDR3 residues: CASSTGGTVSNQPQHF. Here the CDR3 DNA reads TGTGCCAGCAGCACCGGAGGGACAGTTAGCAATCAGCCCCAGCATTTT.

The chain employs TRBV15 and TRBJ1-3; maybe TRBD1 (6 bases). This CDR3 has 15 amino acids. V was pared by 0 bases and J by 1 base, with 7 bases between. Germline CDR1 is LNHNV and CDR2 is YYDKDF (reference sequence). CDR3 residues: CATSRDRGSGNTIYF. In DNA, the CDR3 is TGTGCCACCAGCAGAGATAGGGGGTCTGGAAACACCATATATTTT.

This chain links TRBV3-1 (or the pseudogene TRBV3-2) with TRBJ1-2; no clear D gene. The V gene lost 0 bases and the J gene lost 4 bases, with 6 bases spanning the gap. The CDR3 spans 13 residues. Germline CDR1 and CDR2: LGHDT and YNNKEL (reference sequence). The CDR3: CASSQDSGYGYTF. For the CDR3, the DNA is TGTGCCAGCAGCCAAGACAGTGGCTATGGCTACACCTTC.

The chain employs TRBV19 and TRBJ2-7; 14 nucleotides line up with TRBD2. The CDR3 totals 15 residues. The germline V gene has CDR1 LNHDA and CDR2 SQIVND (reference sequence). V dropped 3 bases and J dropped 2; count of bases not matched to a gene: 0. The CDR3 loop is CASSMGLAGAYEQYF. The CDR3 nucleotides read TGTGCCAGTAGTATGGGACTAGCGGGGGCCTACGAGCAGTACTTC.

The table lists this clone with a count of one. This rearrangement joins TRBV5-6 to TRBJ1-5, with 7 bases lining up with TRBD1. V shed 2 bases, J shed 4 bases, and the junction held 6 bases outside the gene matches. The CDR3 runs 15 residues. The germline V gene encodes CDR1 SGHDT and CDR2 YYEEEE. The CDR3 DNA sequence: TGTGCCAGCAGCTTAAGACAGGGCCTAAATCAGCCCCAGCATTTT. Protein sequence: CASSLRQGLNQPQHF.

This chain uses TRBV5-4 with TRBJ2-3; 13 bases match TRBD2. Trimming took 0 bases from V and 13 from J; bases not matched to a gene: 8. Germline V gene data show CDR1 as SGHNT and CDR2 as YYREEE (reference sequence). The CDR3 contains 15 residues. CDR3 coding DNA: TGTGCCAGCAGCTTGGAGGGACTAGCGGGGACGGGGGAGTATTTT. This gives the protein CASSLEGLAGTGEYF.

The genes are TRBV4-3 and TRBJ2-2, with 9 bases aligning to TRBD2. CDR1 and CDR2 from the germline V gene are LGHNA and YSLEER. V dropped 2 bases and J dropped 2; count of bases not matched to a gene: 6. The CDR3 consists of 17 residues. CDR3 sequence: CASSQRGTSRNTGELFF. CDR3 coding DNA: TGCGCCAGCAGCCAACGCGGGACTAGCCGAAACACCGGGGAGCTGTTTTTT.

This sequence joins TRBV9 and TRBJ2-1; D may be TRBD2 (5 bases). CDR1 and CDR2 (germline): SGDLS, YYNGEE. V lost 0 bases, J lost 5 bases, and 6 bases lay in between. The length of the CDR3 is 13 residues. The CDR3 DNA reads TGTGCCAGCAGCGTAGGTAGCGACAATGAGCAGTTCTTC. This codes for CASSVGSDNEQFF.

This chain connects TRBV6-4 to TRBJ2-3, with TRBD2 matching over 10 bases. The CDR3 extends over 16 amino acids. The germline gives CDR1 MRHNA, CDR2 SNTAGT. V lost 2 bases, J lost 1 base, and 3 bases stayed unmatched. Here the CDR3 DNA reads TGTGCCAGCAGTGACACGGGGACTAGCGGCACAGATACGCAGTATTTT. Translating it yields CASSDTGTSGTDTQYF.

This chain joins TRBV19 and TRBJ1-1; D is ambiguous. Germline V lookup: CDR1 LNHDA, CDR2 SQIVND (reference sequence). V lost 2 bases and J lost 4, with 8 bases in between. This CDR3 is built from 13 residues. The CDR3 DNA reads TGTGCCAGTAGTATAATCCCGGGCACTGAAGCTTTCTTT. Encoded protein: CASSIIPGTEAFF. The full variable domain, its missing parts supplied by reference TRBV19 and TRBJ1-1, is DGGITQSPKYLFRKEGQNVTLSCEQNLNHDAMYWYRQDPGQGLRLIYYSQIVNDFQKGDIAEGYSVSREKKESFPLTVTSAQKNPTAFYLCASSIIPGTEAFFGQGTRLTVV.

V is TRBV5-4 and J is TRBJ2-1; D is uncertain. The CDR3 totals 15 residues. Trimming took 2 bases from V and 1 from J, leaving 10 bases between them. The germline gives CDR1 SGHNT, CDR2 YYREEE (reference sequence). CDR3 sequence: CASSLSTGSYNEQFF. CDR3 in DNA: TGTGCCAGCAGCTTATCTACCGGGTCCTACAATGAGCAGTTCTTC.

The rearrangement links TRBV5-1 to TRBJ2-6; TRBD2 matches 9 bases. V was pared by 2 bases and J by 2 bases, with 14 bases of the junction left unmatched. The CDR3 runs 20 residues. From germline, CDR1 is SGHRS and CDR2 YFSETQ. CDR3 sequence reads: CASSLGERGVPLAGANVLTF. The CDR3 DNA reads TGCGCCAGCAGCTTAGGGGAGCGGGGGGTCCCCCTCGCTGGGGCCAACGTCCTGACTTTC.

The CDR3 sequence is CASSVGGYGYTF. CDR3 coding DNA: TGTGCCAGCAGCGTAGGCGGCTATGGCTACACCTTC. The gene calls are TRBV9 and TRBJ1-2; D gene uncertain. Looked up from germline, CDR1 is SGDLS and CDR2 is YYNGEE. V lost 0 bases and J lost 4, with 4 bases in between. The CDR3 loop spans 12 amino acids.

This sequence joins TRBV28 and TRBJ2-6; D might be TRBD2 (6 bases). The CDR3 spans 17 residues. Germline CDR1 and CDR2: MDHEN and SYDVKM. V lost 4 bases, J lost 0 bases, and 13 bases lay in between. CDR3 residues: CASSSGAGFSGANVLTF. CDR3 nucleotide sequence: TGTGCCAGCAGTTCGGGAGCAGGGTTCTCTGGGGCCAACGTCCTGACTTTC.

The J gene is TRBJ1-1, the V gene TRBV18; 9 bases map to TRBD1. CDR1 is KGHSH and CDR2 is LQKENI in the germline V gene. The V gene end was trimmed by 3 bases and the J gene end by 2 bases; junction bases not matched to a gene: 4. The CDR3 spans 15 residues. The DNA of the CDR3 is TGTGCCAGCTCACCCAAACAGGGGGCCAACACTGAAGCTTTCTTT. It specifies CASSPKQGANTEAFF.

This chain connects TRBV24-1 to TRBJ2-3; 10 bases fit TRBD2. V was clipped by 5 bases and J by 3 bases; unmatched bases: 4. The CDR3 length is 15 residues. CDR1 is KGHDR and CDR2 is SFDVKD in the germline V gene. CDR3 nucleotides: TGTGCCACCAGTGCGCCTAGCGGGAGAACAGATACGCAGTATTTT. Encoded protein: CATSAPSGRTDTQYF.

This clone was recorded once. In DNA form, the CDR3 reads TGTGCCAGCACTGCGGGGGGCTCCGGAAACACCATATATTTT. It codes for CASTAGGSGNTIYF. The chain links TRBV25-1 to TRBJ1-3, with a tentative D call TRBD1 (6 bases). Germline V gene data show CDR1 as MGHDK and CDR2 as SYGVNS. CDR3 length: 14 amino acids. Trimming left V 7 bases short and J 4 bases short, with 14 bases between.

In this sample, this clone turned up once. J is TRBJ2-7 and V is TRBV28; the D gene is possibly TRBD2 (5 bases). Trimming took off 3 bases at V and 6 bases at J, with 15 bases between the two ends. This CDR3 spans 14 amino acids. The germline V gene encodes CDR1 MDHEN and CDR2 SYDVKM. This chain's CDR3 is CASSFFRGEGEQYF. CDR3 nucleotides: TGTGCCAGCAGTTTTTTTCGGGGAGAGGGCGAGCAGTACTTC.